Each of the 10 T cell receptor beta chains below was sequenced from the same sample in a study of blood T cell repertoires in COVID-19. Data came from immunoSEQ multiplex PCR; TCRdb stores just in-frame clones and leaves some out. The sample records tens of thousands of clones, around 82% being singletons. Sequenced input: peripheral blood. The receptors originated from a human donor in a cohort sampled during active COVID-19.

This chain connects TRBV19 to TRBJ1-2; D may be TRBD1 (5 bases). V was cut by 3 bases and J by 3 bases, with 14 bases left in between. Germline lookup yields CDR1 LNHDA and CDR2 SQIVND (reference sequence). This CDR3 has 15 amino acids. CDR3 in DNA: TGTGCCAGTAGTATCCGACAGTCCGCCCACTATGGCTACACCTTC. Translating gives CASSIRQSAHYGYTF.

This rearrangement joins TRBV11-2 to TRBJ1-2; D is perhaps TRBD1 (6 bases). This CDR3 spans 14 amino acids. V was trimmed by 5 bases and J by 7 bases, leaving 17 bases between them. CDR1 SGHAT and CDR2 FQNNGV come from the germline V gene. CDR3 residues: CASSPLGGASGYTF. The CDR3 DNA reads as TGTGCCAGCAGCCCACTGGGGGGGGCGTCTGGCTACACCTTC.

The V gene is TRBV11-3, the J gene TRBJ1-3; D remains ambiguous. This CDR3 has 13 amino acids. CDR1 and CDR2 from the germline V gene are SGHNT and YENEEA. The germline V and J ends were trimmed by 5 bases and 0 bases, with 5 bases remaining between them. CDR3 coding DNA: TGTGCCAGCAGCGCGTTCTCTGGAAACACCATATATTTT. Translated: CASSAFSGNTIYF.

This clone is a singleton in its sample. Distinct nucleotide sequences in the sample also encode this CDR3. The CDR3 reads CASSIRFGGATNEKLFF. The CDR3 nucleotides are TGTGCCAGTAGTATCCGGTTCGGGGGAGCAACTAATGAAAAACTGTTTTTT. The chain couples TRBV19 to TRBJ1-4; perhaps TRBD1 as D (5 bases). This CDR3 region has 17 residues. Germline V gene lookup returns CDR1 LNHDA and CDR2 SQIVND (reference sequence). V lost 3 bases to trimming and J lost 0 bases, with 14 bases between them.

This chain uses TRBV28 with TRBJ1-5; 7 bases map to TRBD1. Trimming at V came to 3 bases and at J to 7 bases, leaving 3 bases not matched to a gene. This CDR3 is built from 13 residues. Germline V gene lookup returns CDR1 MDHEN and CDR2 SYDVKM. CDR3 loop: CASSLTGRQPQHF. CDR3 nucleotides: TGTGCCAGCAGTTTGACAGGGCGGCAGCCCCAGCATTTT.

The rearrangement uses TRBV30 and TRBJ2-7, with D maybe TRBD1 (6 bases). The CDR3 totals 17 residues. The V end lost 0 bases, the J end lost 5 bases, and 23 bases lay between the germline ends. From germline, CDR1 is GTSNPN and CDR2 SVGIG (reference sequence). The CDR3 DNA reads TGTGCCTGGAGTGTATACATCCCTTTTTCAGGGGTCGACGAGCAGTACTTC. Protein: CAWSVYIPFSGVDEQYF.

The chain recombines TRBV6-5 with TRBJ1-2; a weak D match, TRBD1 (5 bases). This CDR3 has 13 residues. Trimming cost V 5 bases and J 5 bases, with 12 bases left between them. Germline V lookup: CDR1 MNHEY, CDR2 SVGAGI. The chain's CDR3 is CASSLGGGYGYTF. Written as DNA, the CDR3 is TGTGCCAGCAGTCTTGGTGGGGGGTATGGCTACACCTTC.

The V call is TRBV9, the J call TRBJ1-1, with D perhaps matching TRBD1 (5 bases). The CDR3 totals 13 residues. V was pared by 4 bases and J by 2 bases, with 9 bases between. The V gene's germline CDR1 is SGDLS and CDR2 YYNGEE. The CDR3 protein is CASSRTGNTEAFF. CDR3 bases: TGTGCCAGCAGCCGCACAGGTAACACTGAAGCTTTCTTT.

The chain has TRBV7-2 and TRBJ2-7; possibly TRBD1 for D (6 bases). CDR3 length: 11 amino acids. V lost 6 bases and J 8 bases, leaving 11 bases between the germline ends. Per germline, CDR1 SGHTA and CDR2 FQGNSA. The CDR3 nucleotides read TGTGCCAGCAGTGCACAGGGAAAGCAGTACTTC. This translates into CASSAQGKQYF.

The V gene is TRBV9, the J gene TRBJ2-1; a possible D gene is TRBD2 (6 bases). The germline V gene encodes CDR1 SGDLS and CDR2 YYNGEE. This CDR3 has 17 amino acids. Trimming cost V 3 bases and J 3 bases, with 19 bases left between them. The CDR3 DNA reads TGTGCCAGCAGCGCCCGGAAGGGACTGATAGGCTACAATGAGCAGTTCTTC. The encoded protein is CASSARKGLIGYNEQFF. The entire variable domain, with the rest obtained from reference TRBV9 and TRBJ2-1, is as follows: DSGVTQTPKHLITATGQRVTLRCSPRSGDLSVYWYQQSLDQGLQFLIQYYNGEERAKGNILERFSAQQFPDLHSELNLSSLELGDSALYFCASSARKGLIGYNEQFFGPGTRLTVL.